The source of this T cell receptor beta chain is a study of blood T cell repertoires in COVID-19 (dated by TCRdb to about 2020). With respect to the entire study: Samples from collaborators originated in the United States, Italy and Spain and spanned both the acute and convalescent phases of COVID-19. The material from the prospective study consisted of cDNA or gDNA derived from T cells, B-cell-depleted T cells, or PBMCs. The dataset comprised deeply sampled blood TCRbeta repertoires from subjects exposed to, actively infected with, or recovered from COVID-19. The repertoires were made available in a free public database intended to serve as a resource for research on the immune response to SARS-CoV-2. Samples came from the ongoing ImmuneRACE study (first 160 participants) plus 1,254 subjects from 6 global collaborators. A de-identified subject ID, COVID-19 status, age in years and sex were almost always included in the sample metadata. Where available, HLA class I and class II types were obtained from metadata supplied by the sample provider rather than from assay-based typing.

TCRbeta CDR3 regions were amplified from genomic DNA by means of the immunoSEQ Assay, a bias-controlled multiplex PCR. The paper's processing steps were these. Within the assay, amplification of reference gene primers was used to estimate how many nucleated cells each sample contained. Sequence reads were collapsed and filtered to measure the absolute abundance of every unique TCRbeta CDR3 rearrangement. For each sample, productive Simpson clonality was calculated by taking the square root of Simpson's diversity index across productive rearrangements. Sourced from immuneACCESS, this table was stored by TCRdb with only in-frame sequences that have V and J called. A share of the clones is absent; for the studies checked, an unresolved V gene accounts for under half, and the remainder has no known explanation. V and J calls and clone size are as listed in that table; D and trimming were resolved from the DNA. This sample lists 300,000 to 500,000 clones; around 87% were detected once. The ten biggest clones cover around 0.91% of the sample.

In the prospective study, participants were about 18 to 89 years old, resided in about two dozen geographic areas of the United States, and were enrolled through a virtual design. To assign participants to cohorts, the prospective study relied on clinical history that participants themselves reported in a screening survey and a study questionnaire. Each participant in the prospective study had whole blood, serum and a nasopharyngeal or oropharyngeal swab collected by mobile phlebotomists. Prospective study participants could optionally give additional blood draws and questionnaires over an approximately 2-month period. Before DNA extraction, blood samples from the prospective study were shipped at room temperature or frozen. Trimming leaves V shorter by 3 bases and J shorter by 0 bases, with the junction holding 5 bases beyond the gene matches. The CDR3 runs 15 amino acids, cysteine and phenylalanine included. CDR3 DNA only is kept here, 45 bases in frame from base 1. Per the germline V gene, SGHRS is the CDR1 and YFSETQ is the CDR2.

This clone appeared once. Its antigen is still unknown. Base qualities are not provided; no much larger clone lies one nucleotide away. What the authors observed across the whole study: The quantity of clinical and demographic metadata differed by source and by participant and was supplied without curation.

This clonotype originated in a woman aged 25 to 39 with acute COVID-19. Sequencing was done on a sample of PBMCs or T cells enriched from blood (not recorded which). The chain joins TRBV5-1 to TRBJ1-1, with 7 bases aligning to TRBD1. DNA sequence: TGCGCCAGCAGCTCGGCAGGGGGTTTGAACACTGAAGCTTTCTTT. It is translated as CASSSAGGLNTEAFF.